This note documents a single T cell receptor beta chain sequence. The antigen remains undetermined. At one of its ends the junction is not consistent with the germline gene, which may arise from a read error. These data are taken from a study of shared clonotypes between healthy human individuals. As for the study in general: Per donor, CD8 memory used one plate, CD8 naive used two, CD4 memory used three and CD4 naive used three. Regarding the study as a whole: Owing to a small donor count, the genetic and exposure-history diversity represented was limited.

In the naive CD8 group, cells lacked CD45RO and were positively selected for CCR7, so terminally differentiated effector memory CD45RA+ cells were left out. In the study's own analysis: Junction-only sequences without quality scores were provided by ImmunoSEQ, so filtering was different. Libraries were prepared by immunoSEQ multiplex PCR; TCRdb keeps only in-frame clonotypes and omits some of them. The D gene and trimming were derived from the DNA, and the V and J assignments and clone size from that table. The table lists 1.5 million to 2.5 million clones, about 95% of them singletons, with under 1.5% in the top ten. CDR1 is SQVTM and CDR2 is ANQGSEA in the germline V gene. CDR3 length: 10 residues.

The V and J genes are TRBV29-1 and TRBJ1-1; D remains ambiguous. Sequencing input: naive CD8+ T cells sorted from blood. The sequence was obtained from a man aged 18 to 29 in good health. CDR3 loop: CSVQDTEAFF. The DNA for the CDR3 is TGCAGCGTTCAAGACACTGAAGCTTTCTTT. The whole variable domain, filled in from reference TRBV29-1 and TRBJ1-1, reads SAVISQKPSRDICQRGTSLTIQCQVDSQVTMMFWYRQQPGQSLTLIATANQGSEATYESGFVIDKFPISRPNLTFSTLTVSNMSPEDSSIYLCSVQDTEAFFGQGTRLTVV.